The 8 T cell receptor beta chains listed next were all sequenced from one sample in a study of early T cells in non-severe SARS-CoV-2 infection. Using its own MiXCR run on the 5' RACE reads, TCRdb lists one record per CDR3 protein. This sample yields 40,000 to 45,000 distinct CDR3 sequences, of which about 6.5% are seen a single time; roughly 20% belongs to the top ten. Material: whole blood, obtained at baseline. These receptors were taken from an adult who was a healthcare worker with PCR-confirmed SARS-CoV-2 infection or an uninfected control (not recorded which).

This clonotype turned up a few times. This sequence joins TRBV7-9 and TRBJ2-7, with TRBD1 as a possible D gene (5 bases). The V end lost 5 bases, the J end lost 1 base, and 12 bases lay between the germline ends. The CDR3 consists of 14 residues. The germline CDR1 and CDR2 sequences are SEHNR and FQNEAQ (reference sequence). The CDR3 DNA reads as TGTGCCAGCAGCATGATGACAGTTTCCTACGAGCAGTACTTC. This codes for CASSMMTVSYEQYF.

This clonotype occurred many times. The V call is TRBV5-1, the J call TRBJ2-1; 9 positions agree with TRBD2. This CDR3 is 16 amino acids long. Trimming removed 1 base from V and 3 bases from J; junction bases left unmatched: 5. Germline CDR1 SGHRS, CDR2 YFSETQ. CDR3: CASSLLGGGVYNEQFF. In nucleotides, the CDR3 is TGCGCCAGCAGCTTGCTAGGCGGGGGGGTCTACAATGAGCAGTTCTTC.

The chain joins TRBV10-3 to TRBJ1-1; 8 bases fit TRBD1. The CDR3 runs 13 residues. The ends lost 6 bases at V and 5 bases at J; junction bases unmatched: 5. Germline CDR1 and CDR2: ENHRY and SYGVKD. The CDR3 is CAIRTGEGTEAFF. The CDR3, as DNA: TGTGCCATCAGGACAGGGGAGGGTACTGAAGCTTTCTTT.

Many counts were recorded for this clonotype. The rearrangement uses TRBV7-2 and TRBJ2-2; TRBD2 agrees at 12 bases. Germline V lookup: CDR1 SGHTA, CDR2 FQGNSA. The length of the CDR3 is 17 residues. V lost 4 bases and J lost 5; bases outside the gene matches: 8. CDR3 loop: CASSWSSGRALTGELFF. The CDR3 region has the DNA TGTGCCAGCAGCTGGTCTAGCGGGAGGGCTCTGACCGGGGAGCTGTTTTTT.

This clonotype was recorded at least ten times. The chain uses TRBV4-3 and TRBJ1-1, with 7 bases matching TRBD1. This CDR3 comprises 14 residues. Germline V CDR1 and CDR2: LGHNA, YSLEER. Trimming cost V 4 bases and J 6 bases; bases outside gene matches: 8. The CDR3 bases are TGCGCCAGCAGCCCAACCTTAGACAGGGCTGAAGCTTTCTTT. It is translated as CASSPTLDRAEAFF.

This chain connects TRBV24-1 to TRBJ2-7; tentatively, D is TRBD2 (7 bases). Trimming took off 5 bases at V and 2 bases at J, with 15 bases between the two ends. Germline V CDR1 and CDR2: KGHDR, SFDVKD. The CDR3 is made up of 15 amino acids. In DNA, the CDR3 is TGTGCCACCAGTGGTAGCCGGGGGGACACCTACGAGCAGTACTTC. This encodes CATSGSRGDTYEQYF.

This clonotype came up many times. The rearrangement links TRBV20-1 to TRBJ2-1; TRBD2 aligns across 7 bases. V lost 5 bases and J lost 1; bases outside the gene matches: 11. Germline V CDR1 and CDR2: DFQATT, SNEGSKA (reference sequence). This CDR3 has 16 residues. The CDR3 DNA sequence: TGCAGTGCTGAGCGACGCGGGAGTGTGTCCTACAATGAGCAGTTCTTC. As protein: CSAERRGSVSYNEQFF.

The CDR3 here is CSASRDRGGFMNTEAFF. The CDR3 DNA reads TGCAGTGCAAGTAGGGACAGGGGAGGCTTCATGAACACTGAAGCTTTCTTT. The rearrangement uses TRBV20-1 and TRBJ1-1, with 10 bases lining up with TRBD1. This CDR3 contains 17 residues. Looked up from germline, CDR1 is DFQATT and CDR2 is SNEGSKA (reference sequence). V lost 6 bases, J lost 0 bases, and 13 bases stayed unmatched.